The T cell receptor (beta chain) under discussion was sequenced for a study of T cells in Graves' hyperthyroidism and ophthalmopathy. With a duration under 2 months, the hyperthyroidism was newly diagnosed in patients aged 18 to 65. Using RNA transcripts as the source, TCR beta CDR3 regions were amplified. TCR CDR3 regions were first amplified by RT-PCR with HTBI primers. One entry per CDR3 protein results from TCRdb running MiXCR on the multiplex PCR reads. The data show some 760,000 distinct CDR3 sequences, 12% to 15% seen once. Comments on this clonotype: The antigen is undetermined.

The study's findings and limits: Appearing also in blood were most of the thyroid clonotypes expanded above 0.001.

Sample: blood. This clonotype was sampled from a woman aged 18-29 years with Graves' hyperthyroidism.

CDR3 in amino acids: CASLSSGYYQETQYF. DNA for the CDR3: TGTGCCAGCCTATCTAGCGGGTATTACCAAGAGACCCAGTACTTC. The rearrangement joins TRBV2 to TRBJ2-5, with TRBD2 identical over 8 bases. The CDR3 has 15 residues. Trimming removed 8 bases from V and 0 bases from J; junction bases left unmatched: 8. The germline V gene has CDR1 SNHLY and CDR2 FYNNEI.